This T cell receptor beta chain comes out of a study of cytomegalovirus exposure and HLA in healthy donors. Study-wide context: Researchers previously reported finding roughly 120 million unique TCR beta sequences from 150 million to 200 million T cells.

With respect to this clone: The target antigen is unknown.

A multiplex PCR was run with 60 Vbeta primers and 13 Jbeta primers. Here immunoSEQ multiplex PCR was the method, and the copy in TCRdb shows in-frame clones only, minus some. The sample includes some 160,000 clones, about 80% of them seen just once. General observations from the study: An analysis that was carried out later associated 16,951 TCR beta sequences with HLA alleles at 0.05 false discovery rate. According to the study, roughly 160 TCR beta chains were cytomegalovirus-associated.

The sequence was collected from a woman in her thirties or forties in good health and CMV-seronegative. The sequencing sample was made of PBMCs.

The CDR3 here is CASSLASGYNEQFF. DNA for the CDR3: TGTGCCAGCAGCTTGGCCAGCGGGTACAATGAGCAGTTCTTC. The chain uses TRBV5-4 and TRBJ2-1; D perhaps matches TRBD2 (6 bases). Germline V lookup: CDR1 SGHNT, CDR2 YYREEE (reference sequence). V was shortened by 0 bases and J by 4 bases, with 8 bases between the two germline ends. There are 14 residues in the CDR3.